This TCR beta chain is from a study of shared clonotypes between healthy human individuals. Study-level results: Even with large depth, rarefaction showed that sorted-subset sequencing was incomplete.

Clones were read by immunoSEQ multiplex PCR, and TCRdb kept only the in-frame ones, dropping some. The repertoire holds over 1.5 million clones, with 98% as singletons. The CDR3 runs 14 residues. Germline values: CDR1 MDHEN, CDR2 SYDVKM. The V and J ends lost 4 bases and 1 base respectively, with 7 bases between them. Remarks on this clone: Its target is not known.

The specimen sequenced was naive CD4+ T cells sorted from blood. Stated subset: CD45RA+ positively selected. The rearrangement links TRBV28 to TRBJ2-2; unclear D gene. The origin of this receptor is a man between 25 and 39 years old in good health. The chain's CDR3 is CASSYALNTGELFF. CDR3 nucleotide sequence: TGTGCCAGCAGTTATGCCCTGAACACCGGGGAGCTGTTTTTT.